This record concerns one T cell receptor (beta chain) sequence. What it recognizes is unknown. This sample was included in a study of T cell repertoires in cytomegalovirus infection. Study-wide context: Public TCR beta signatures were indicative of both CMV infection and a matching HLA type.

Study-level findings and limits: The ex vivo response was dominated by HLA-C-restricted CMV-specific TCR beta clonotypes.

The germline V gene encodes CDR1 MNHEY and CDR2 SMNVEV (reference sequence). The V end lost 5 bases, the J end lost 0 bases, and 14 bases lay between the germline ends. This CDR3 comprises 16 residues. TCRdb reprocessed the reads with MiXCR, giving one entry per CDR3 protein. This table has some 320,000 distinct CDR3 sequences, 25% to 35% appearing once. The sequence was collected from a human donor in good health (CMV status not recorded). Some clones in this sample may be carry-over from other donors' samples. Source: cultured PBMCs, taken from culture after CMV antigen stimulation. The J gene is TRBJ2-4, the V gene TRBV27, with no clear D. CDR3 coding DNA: TGTGCCAGCAGTCCCGCCTTAAAAAAAGCCAAAAACATTCAGTACTTC. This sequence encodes CASSPALKKAKNIQYF.